The source of this T cell receptor (beta chain) is a study of T-cell reconstitution after alpha-beta-depleted transplantation in children. This clonotype showed up just a few times. CDR3 length equals 16 residues. Trimming pared 0 bases from V and 8 bases from J, leaving 17 bases between. The germline CDR1 and CDR2 sequences are WSHSY and SAAADI. Unique molecular identifiers were incorporated when the TCRbeta library was constructed. TCRdb reprocessed the PCR reads with MiXCR, giving one entry per CDR3 protein. This repertoire shows hundreds of thousands of distinct CDR3 sequences, about 9.2% found once; its top ten account for 5.5% to 8%.

The source material was PBMCs from the stem cell graft donor, sampled from the stem cell graft. This chain links TRBV10-2 with TRBJ2-4; D not certain. This receptor was identified in a human donor who donated a stem cell graft to a child with acute lymphoblastic leukemia. CDR3 DNA: TGCGCCAGCAGTGAGTCGACGTCCCCCTCGGTGGACATTCAGTACTTC. Its protein is CASSESTSPSVDIQYF.